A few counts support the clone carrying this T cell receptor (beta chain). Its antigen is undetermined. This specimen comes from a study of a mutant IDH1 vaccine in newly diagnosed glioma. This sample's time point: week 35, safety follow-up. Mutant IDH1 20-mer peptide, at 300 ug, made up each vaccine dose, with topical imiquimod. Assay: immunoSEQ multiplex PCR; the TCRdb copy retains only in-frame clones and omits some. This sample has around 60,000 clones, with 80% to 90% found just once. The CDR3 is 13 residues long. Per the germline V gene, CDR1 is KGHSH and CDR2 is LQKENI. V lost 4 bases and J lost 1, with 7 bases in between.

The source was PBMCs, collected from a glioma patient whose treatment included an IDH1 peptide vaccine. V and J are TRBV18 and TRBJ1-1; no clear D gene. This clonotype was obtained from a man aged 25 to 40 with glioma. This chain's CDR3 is CASSLARNTEAFF. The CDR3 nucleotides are TGTGCCAGCTCACTTGCGCGGAACACTGAAGCTTTCTTT.